These T cell receptor beta chains were read from a single sample in a study of cytomegalovirus exposure and HLA in healthy donors. TCRdb's table, derived via immunoSEQ multiplex PCR, lists solely in-frame clones and lacks some. The sample lists about 130,000 clones, over 70% occurring once. The specimen was PBMCs. These receptors were taken from a young man in good health and CMV-seronegative. Each CDR3 is given with its conserved first and last residue. A D gene is named only where the DNA matches it firmly. Only part of the rows carry a size: once, few, many, or a class if the clone is expanded.

D gene | clone size | J gene | V gene | CDR3 DNA | CDR3 protein
TRBD1 | once | TRBJ2-7 | TRBV7-9 | TGTGCCAGCAGCGACGGGACAGGGGTTGACGAGCAGTACTTC | CASSDGTGVDEQYF
- | - | TRBJ2-7 | TRBV28 | TGTGCCAGCAGTTCGCCCACAAGCTACGAGCAGTACTTC | CASSSPTSYEQYF
- | few | TRBJ1-1 | TRBV4-3 | TGCGCCAGCAGCGGGGAGTCTGAAGCTTTCTTT | CASSGESEAFF
- | - | TRBJ2-7 | TRBV5-1 | TGCGCCAGCAGCTTGGGTGGCGGACACTCCTACGAGCAGTACTTC | CASSLGGGHSYEQYF
TRBD1 | - | TRBJ1-6 | TRBV5-1 | TGCGCCAGCCGTAAACAGGGGAATAATTCACCCCTCCACTTT | CASRKQGNNSPLHF
TRBD1 | - | TRBJ2-7 | TRBV4-2 | TGTGCCAGCAGCCAAGGGACAGGTAGATACGAGCAGTACTTC | CASSQGTGRYEQYF
- | - | TRBJ2-3 | TRBV2 | TGTGCCAGCATGGAGGACTCTCGATCAGGGGGCACAGATACGCAGTATTTT | CASMEDSRSGGTDTQYF
TRBD2 | - | TRBJ2-1 | TRBV9 | TGTGCCAGCAGCGTAGGGTTAGGGCTAGCGGGAGTTAATGAGCAGTTCTTC | CASSVGLGLAGVNEQFF
TRBD1 | few | TRBJ1-4 | TRBV6-5 | TGTGCCAGCAAGAGAGAAGGGGGCCTTACAGGAAAACTGTTTTTT | CASKREGGLTGKLFF
TRBD1 | - | TRBJ2-5 | TRBV18 | TGTGCCAGCTCACCACAACCGGGACAGCAAGAGACCCAGTACTTC | CASSPQPGQQETQYF
- | once | TRBJ2-7 | TRBV6-1 | TGTGCCAGCAGTATAGCGGAGATCTCCTCCGAGCAGTACTTC | CASSIAEISSEQYF
- | - | TRBJ1-2 | TRBV5-1 | TGCGCCAGCAGCTTAGGCGGGGGCGGCTACACCTTC | CASSLGGGGYTF
- | many | TRBJ2-6 | TRBV7-8 | TGTGCCAGCAGCCCAGTCGGGTTTCGGGCCAACGTCCTGACTTTC | CASSPVGFRANVLTF
- | - | TRBJ1-3 | TRBV30 | TGTGCCTGGGTCGCCCTCTCCGGGGGCTCTGGAAACACCATATATTTT | CAWVALSGGSGNTIYF
TRBD1 | - | TRBJ2-3 | TRBV6-1 | TGTGCCAGCATGCAGGGGGTGGGCACAGATACGCAGTATTTT | CASMQGVGTDTQYF
TRBD2 | - | TRBJ2-5 | TRBV2 | TGTGCCAGCTGCTTGGCGGGAGGCGGCCAAGAGACCCAGTACTTC | CASCLAGGGQETQYF
TRBD2 | - | TRBJ2-1 | TRBV9 | TGTGCCAGCAGCGTCGGACTAGCGGGAGTCAATGAGCAGTTCTTC | CASSVGLAGVNEQFF
TRBD2 | few | TRBJ2-5 | TRBV5-5 | TGTGCCAGCAGCTCTACCAGCGGGAACAAAGAGACCCAGTACTTC | CASSSTSGNKETQYF
- | - | TRBJ1-5 | TRBV7-2 | TGTGCCAGCAGTCGAGACAGGAGCAATCAGCCCCAGCATTTT | CASSRDRSNQPQHF
- | - | TRBJ2-7 | TRBV6-1 | TGTGCCAGCAGTGAATTGGGCAGGGCCTCCTACGAGCAGTACTTC | CASSELGRASYEQYF
TRBD1 | - | TRBJ1-1 | TRBV6-1 | TGTGCCAGCAGAGACAGGGGCGCCCCCACTGAAGCTTTCTTT | CASRDRGAPTEAFF
- | - | TRBJ1-1 | TRBV5-1 | TGCGCCAGCAGCTTGATGGTCGCGACAGCGAACACTGAAGCTTTCTTT | CASSLMVATANTEAFF
TRBD1 | - | TRBJ1-1 | TRBV25-1 | TGTGCCAGCAGTGAGAGGGGGCTCGATACTGAAGCTTTCTTT | CASSERGLDTEAFF
TRBD1 | - | TRBJ1-1 | TRBV5-1 | TGCGCCAGCAGCCCGCCGGGACAGATCGATGGAGCTTTCTTT | CASSPPGQIDGAFF
TRBD1 | few | TRBJ2-7 | TRBV6-1 | TGTGCCAGCAATTCCCGGGACAGGGGATACGAGCAGTACTTC | CASNSRDRGYEQYF
- | - | TRBJ1-4 | TRBV4-1 | TGCGCCAGCAGCCCAGGGACTAGCGGAAAACTGTTTTTT | CASSPGTSGKLFF
TRBD1 | - | TRBJ1-4 | TRBV28 | TGTGCCAGCAGTCCCGGACAGGGAAAGGGAGGTGAAAAACTGTTTTTT | CASSPGQGKGGEKLFF
TRBD2 | - | TRBJ2-3 | TRBV4-3 | TGCGCCAGCAGCCAAGGGGTCCTAGCGGGTCGCACAGATACGCAGTATTTT | CASSQGVLAGRTDTQYF
- | - | TRBJ2-7 | TRBV5-6 | TGTGCCAGCAGCCACCTACTTAACCAGGGTACCTACGAGCAGTACTTC | CASSHLLNQGTYEQYF
- | - | TRBJ2-5 | TRBV18 | TGTGCCAGCTCACCGGGGCAGGAAGAGACCCAGTACTTC | CASSPGQEETQYF
- | - | TRBJ2-2 | TRBV7-7 | TGTGCTAGCAGCACCCAAAGGGGCGGGGAGCTGTTTTTT | CASSTQRGGELFF
- | - | TRBJ1-4 | TRBV6-1 | TGTGCCAGCATTAGGCAGACAGCAACTAATGAAAAACTGTTTTTT | CASIRQTATNEKLFF
- | once | TRBJ2-2 | TRBV27 | TGTGCCAGCAGTTTCGGGAGTCGGAACACCGGGGAGCTGTTTTTT | CASSFGSRNTGELFF
TRBD2 | - | TRBJ2-2 | TRBV30 | TGTGCCTGGAGGAAGCGACTAGCGGGGGACACATACGTCACCGGGGAGCTGTTTTTT | CAWRKRLAGDTYVTGELFF
- | - | TRBJ2-3 | TRBV5-4 | TGTGCCAGCAGCTCTTCCAGGGGTTCAGATACGCAGTATTTT | CASSSSRGSDTQYF
TRBD1 | - | TRBJ1-4 | TRBV5-1 | TGCGCCAGCAGCTTGTATCAGGACAGGGGAGAAAAACTGTTTTTT | CASSLYQDRGEKLFF
TRBD1 | - | TRBJ1-1 | TRBV25-1 | TGTGCCAGCAGTGGAGGGACAGGGTATTCTTTCTTT | CASSGGTGYSFF
- | - | TRBJ1-2 | TRBV28 | TGTGCCAGCAGCCGTATCCGGGGGTCCTATGGCTACACCTTC | CASSRIRGSYGYTF
TRBD1 | - | TRBJ1-1 | TRBV27 | TGTGCCAGCAGTTTATATCAGGGCGACAGGGGGCGGACATTCGTCACTGAAGCTTTCTTT | CASSLYQGDRGRTFVTEAFF
TRBD1 | - | TRBJ1-1 | TRBV28 | TGTGCCAGCAGCCATTTTATCCCCACCGGGACAGGCTATCTCATGAACACTGAAGCTTTCTTT | CASSHFIPTGTGYLMNTEAFF
- | once | TRBJ1-6 | TRBV27 | TGTGCCAGCAGTCCAGGGTCTTATAATTCACCCCTCCACTTT | CASSPGSYNSPLHF
- | - | TRBJ2-2 | TRBV9 | TGTGCCAGCAGCGTAGGGAATTGGGCAGAAAACACCGGGGAGCTGTTTTTT | CASSVGNWAENTGELFF
- | once | TRBJ1-5 | TRBV28 | TGTGCCAGCATCCACCCGGCGGGGGCGGATCAGCCCCAGCATTTT | CASIHPAGADQPQHF
TRBD1 | - | TRBJ2-7 | TRBV5-6 | TGTGCCAGCAGCTTCTGGGACAGGCCCTCCTACGAGCAGTACTTC | CASSFWDRPSYEQYF
- | - | TRBJ2-4 | TRBV2 | TGTGCCAGCAGTGAACGCGCAGGGATCCAGTACTTC | CASSERAGIQYF
- | - | TRBJ1-1 | TRBV6-5 | TGTGCCAGCAGTTACGGCATGAACACTGAAGCTTTCTTT | CASSYGMNTEAFF